This TCR beta chain derives from a study of blood T cells in healthy people across ages. PCR was performed a second time for about 7 to 12 cycles using a sample-barcoded 5' primer and a J-beta primer mix. Each CDR3 protein gets one entry after TCRdb re-called the 5' RACE reads with MiXCR. The table records almost 1 million distinct CDR3 sequences, roughly 51% of them present only once. The draw of peripheral blood yielded about 10 milliliters from each donor. General observations from the study: Higher diversity and more naive CD4+ cells were features of long-lived donors, compared to aged donors.

The CDR3 loop spans 13 amino acids. Trimming took 8 bases from V and 1 from J; bases not matched to a gene: 3. This clonotype has a handful of counts. Antigen: not known. Sequencing was done on a sample of blood. The clonotype comes from a woman aged 60-75 years in good health. The rearrangement joins TRBV12-3 or TRBV12-4 to TRBJ2-5, with 8 bases matching TRBD1. DNA for the CDR3: TGTGCCAGCCTGGGACAGGTCCAAGAGACCCAGTACTTC. The encoded protein is CASLGQVQETQYF.